This is a list of T cell receptor beta chains from one sample in a study of T cells after posttransplantation cyclophosphamide. Clones were read by immunoSEQ multiplex PCR, and TCRdb kept only the in-frame ones, dropping some. Singletons are absent from the sample, which has just under 7,500 clones. Material: PBMCs, obtained after allogeneic stem cell transplant with posttransplant cyclophosphamide. Receptor source: a male patient aged 45-60 years who received an allogeneic stem cell transplant from an unrelated donor, was CMV-positive, and had acute GVHD only. Some T cells may be supplied by the graft donor. The CDR3 runs from the conserved cysteine through the conserved F or W. Each record gives: D gene, J gene, V gene, clone size, CDR3 length, CDR3 DNA, CDR3 protein. The D gene is left open where the match is weak. Expanded clones are given a class, and other clones once, few, many or no size at all.

TRBD2 | TRBJ2-1 | TRBV5-1 | many | 17 | TGCGCCAGCAGCTCCCGGGGTGAAGCGGGGGGGCCCAATGAGCAGTTCTTC | CASSSRGEAGGPNEQFF
NA | TRBJ1-1 | TRBV7-6 | many | 14 | TGTGCCAGCAGCTTAGCCGAGGGGGACGCTGAAGCTTTCTTT | CASSLAEGDAEAFF
TRBD2 | TRBJ2-7 | TRBV28 | few | 15 | TGTGCCAGCAGTTTGTTGGGGACTAGTATCTACGAGCAGTACTTC | CASSLLGTSIYEQYF
TRBD1 | TRBJ1-1 | TRBV18 | many | 16 | TGTGCCAGCTCACTCCCGACAGGGCGACAAAACACTGAAGCTTTCTTT | CASSLPTGRQNTEAFF
TRBD1 | TRBJ2-1 | TRBV7-2 | many | 16 | TGTGCCAGCAGCCCGGGACAGGGGAGATCCTACAATGAGCAGTTCTTC | CASSPGQGRSYNEQFF
NA | TRBJ2-3 | TRBV27 | NA | 12 | TGTGCCAGCAGTTGGAGTGGAGATACGCAGTATTTT | CASSWSGDTQYF
NA | TRBJ2-7 | TRBV6-5 | few | 15 | TGTGCCAGCAGTTACTCGAATCGGGGGTCCTACGAGCAGCACTTC | CASSYSNRGSYEQHF
TRBD1 | TRBJ1-1 | TRBV5-1 | many | 14 | TGCGCCAGCAGCTTCGACAGGGTTGGAACTGAAGCTTTCTTT | CASSFDRVGTEAFF
TRBD1 | TRBJ1-2 | TRBV27 | many | 12 | TGTGCCAGCAGTCAACAGGGGTATGGCTACACCTTC | CASSQQGYGYTF
NA | TRBJ2-7 | TRBV10-3 | NA | 13 | TGTGCCATCAGTGAGTCGATTGGGAGCGAGCAGTACTTC | CAISESIGSEQYF
TRBD2 | TRBJ2-5 | TRBV7-6 | many | 15 | TGTGCCAGCAGCTGGGGACTAGCGGGAGGAGAGACCCAGTACTTC | CASSWGLAGGETQYF
TRBD1 | TRBJ1-3 | TRBV4-2 | few | 16 | TGTGCCAGCAGCCAAGGCCCCGGGACAGATGGAAACACCATATATTTT | CASSQGPGTDGNTIYF
NA | TRBJ1-1 | TRBV2 | many | 15 | TGTGCCAGCAGTGAAGGTGGAGCCGTGAACACTGAAGCTTTCTTT | CASSEGGAVNTEAFF
TRBD1 | TRBJ2-2 | TRBV7-2 | NA | 15 | TGTGCCAGCAGCTTTTGGGACAGTGGGACCGGGGAGCTGTTTTTT | CASSFWDSGTGELFF
TRBD2 | TRBJ2-7 | TRBV7-3 | many | 16 | TGTGCCAGCAGCCTTGGGACTAGCGGGTCTCCCTACGAGCAGTACTTC | CASSLGTSGSPYEQYF
TRBD2 | TRBJ2-1 | TRBV18 | many | 16 | TGTGCCAGCTCACCACTCGAGCTAGCGGGAGGCAATGAGCAGTTCTTC | CASSPLELAGGNEQFF
NA | TRBJ2-1 | TRBV5-1 | few | 11 | TGCGCCAGCAGCTTGATAGCAGAGCAGTTCTTC | CASSLIAEQFF
TRBD1 | TRBJ1-2 | TRBV6-6 | few | 14 | TGTGCCAGCAGGGCAGGGGGCAATTACTATGGCTACACCTTC | CASRAGGNYYGYTF
NA | TRBJ1-6 | TRBV2 | few | 15 | TGTGCCAGCAGTGAAAGGGGCTCCTATAATTCACCCCTCCACTTT | CASSERGSYNSPLHF
TRBD1 | TRBJ2-7 | TRBV6-5 | many | 15 | TGTGCCAGCAGTTACTCGTACGGACAGGGCTACGAGCAGTACTTC | CASSYSYGQGYEQYF
TRBD1 | TRBJ1-1 | TRBV2 | many | 14 | TGTGCCAGCAGTCTACAGGGGGCGAACACTGAAGCTTTCTTT | CASSLQGANTEAFF
NA | TRBJ2-6 | TRBV5-1 | few | 15 | TGCGCCAGCAGCTTGGGAGGGTCTGGGGCCAACGTCCTGACTTTC | CASSLGGSGANVLTF
NA | TRBJ1-1 | TRBV4-3 | many | 13 | TGCGCCAGCAGCGTCAGGGTTTCCACTGAAGCTTTCTTT | CASSVRVSTEAFF
TRBD1 | TRBJ2-1 | TRBV27 | NA | 14 | TGTGCCAGCAGTTTGCCCGGGACAGCTAATGAGCAGTTCTTC | CASSLPGTANEQFF
TRBD2 | TRBJ2-1 | TRBV7-8 | many | 15 | TGTGCCAGCAGTCCACGGACTAGCGGGGGAGGTGAGCAGTTCTTC | CASSPRTSGGGEQFF
TRBD1 | TRBJ2-1 | TRBV25-1 | many | 14 | TGTGCCAGCAGTCCCGGGAACAGGGGCGATGAGCAGTTCTTC | CASSPGNRGDEQFF
TRBD1 | TRBJ2-7 | TRBV29-1 | few | 16 | TGCAGCGTGGGAGGACAGGGGGAGCGTAGTTCGGGCGAGCAGTACTTC | CSVGGQGERSSGEQYF
TRBD1 | TRBJ2-6 | TRBV5-8 | many | 15 | TGTGCCACGGGACAGAGGAGCTCTGGGGCCAACGTCCTGACTTTC | CATGQRSSGANVLTF
NA | TRBJ1-1 | TRBV20-1 | few | 11 | TGCAGTGCTAGTTTCCTCACTGAAGCTTTCTTT | CSASFLTEAFF
TRBD1 | TRBJ2-7 | TRBV4-1 | many | 14 | TGCGCCAGCAGCCAGGACAGGGGAACAAACGAGCAGTACTTC | CASSQDRGTNEQYF
TRBD2 | TRBJ2-7 | TRBV2 | NA | 15 | TGTGCCAGCGACCCGAAAGGACTAGCGGGAAGAGGGCAGTACTTC | CASDPKGLAGRGQYF
NA | TRBJ2-3 | TRBV7-2 | many | 15 | TGTGCCAGCAGCTCTGGGACCCGGGGGACAGATACGCAGTATTTT | CASSSGTRGTDTQYF
TRBD2 | TRBJ2-1 | TRBV10-2 | many | 13 | TGCGCCAGCAGTGCGGGGGGAGGAAATGAGCAGTTCTTC | CASSAGGGNEQFF
NA | TRBJ1-2 | TRBV18 | NA | 13 | TGTGCCAGCTCACCCTCTGGACTGGCGGGCTACACCTTC | CASSPSGLAGYTF
TRBD1 | TRBJ1-1 | TRBV6-1 | many | 14 | TGTGCCAGCAGCCCAGGGGGCATCGGCACTGAAGCTTTCTTT | CASSPGGIGTEAFF
TRBD1 | TRBJ2-5 | TRBV7-9 | many | 15 | TGTGCCAGCAGCCCGACAGGGACAGGGGGAGAGACCCAGTACTTC | CASSPTGTGGETQYF
TRBD1 | TRBJ2-7 | TRBV5-1 | many | 15 | TGCGCCAGCAGCCACCCGGGACAGGGAGTCTACGAGCAGTACTTC | CASSHPGQGVYEQYF
TRBD1 | TRBJ2-7 | TRBV6-1 | many | 15 | TGTGCCAGCAGTGAACATCGGGGACAGACGTACGAGCAGTACTTC | CASSEHRGQTYEQYF
NA | TRBJ1-1 | TRBV11-1 | many | 18 | TGTGCCAGCAGCTTAGGTGGGAGAGAAAATCAATTGAACACTGAAGCTTTCTTT | CASSLGGRENQLNTEAFF
NA | TRBJ1-1 | TRBV5-4 | many | 13 | TGTGCCAGCAGCGTACCCCCGGGGACTGAAGCTTTCTTT | CASSVPPGTEAFF
TRBD2 | TRBJ2-1 | TRBV6-1 | many | 14 | TGTGCCAGCACCCCGGGACTAGTGGGCAATGAGCAGTTCTTC | CASTPGLVGNEQFF
NA | TRBJ2-5 | TRBV2 | many | 11 | TGTGCCAGCAGTCCCATGGAGACCCAGTACTTC | CASSPMETQYF
TRBD1 | TRBJ1-1 | TRBV18 | NA | 14 | TGTGCCAGCTCACAAGACAGGGGGAACACTGAAGCTTTCTTT | CASSQDRGNTEAFF
NA | TRBJ2-2 | TRBV13 | few | 14 | TGTGCCAGCAGCTTAGTTAGCGACACCGGGGAGCTGTTTTTT | CASSLVSDTGELFF